The sequence of this T cell receptor (beta chain) was determined in a study of CD8 T cells in Susac syndrome. The CDR3 is 15 amino acids. Trimming cost V 0 bases and J 5 bases, with 13 bases left between them. Looked up from germline, CDR1 is LNHNV and CDR2 is YYDKDF (reference sequence). Random hexamers were used to reverse transcribe about 0.45 to 1 ug of RNA. Amplification of TCR beta CDR3 used immunoSEQ multiplex PCR across 54 Vbeta and 13 Jbeta. TCRdb passed the immunoSEQ multiplex PCR reads through MiXCR, listing each CDR3 protein once. The data show approximately 170,000 distinct CDR3 sequences, just under 95% seen once. This clonotype was seen just once. TCR beta sequencing covered blood CD8+ and CD4+ T cells. The authors negatively isolated CD8+ and CD4+ T cells and FACS-enriched TEMRA cells.

This chain connects TRBV15 to TRBJ2-5; perhaps D is TRBD1 or TRBD2 (6 bases each). This receptor was taken from a human donor in good health. The specimen sequenced was CD4+ T cells from PBMCs. The CDR3 DNA follows: TGTGCCACCAGCAGAGATGGAGGGGGAAAGGAGACCCAGTACTTC. This encodes CATSRDGGGKETQYF.